A selection of T cell receptor beta chains follows, all from one sample in a study of T-cell memory formation after mild COVID-19. TCRdb independently ran MiXCR on the 5' RACE reads; one entry per CDR3 protein. The sample records fewer than 700,000 distinct CDR3 sequences, more than 15% being singletons. The sample was PBMCs or a T cell subset sorted from them (not recorded which). The receptor source for this set is an adult woman who had mild COVID-19 (a few samples of this study predate the infection). Cell type and time point are not known. Each CDR3 is given with its conserved first and last residue. The D gene is left open where the match is weak. Clone size is shown for a subset of rows, as once, few, many or a class of expanded clone.

abundance: few
j_gene: TRBJ2-6
v_gene: TRBV4-1
d_gene: NA
CDR3aa: CASSQDRDFSGANVLTF
CDR3nt: TGCGCCAGCAGCCAAGACAGGGACTTCTCTGGGGCCAACGTCCTGACTTTC

abundance: NA
j_gene: TRBJ2-5
v_gene: TRBV4-2
d_gene: TRBD1
CDR3aa: CASSQARTGGRETQYF
CDR3nt: TGTGCCAGCAGCCAGGCCAGGACAGGGGGCAGGGAGACCCAGTACTTC

abundance: few
j_gene: TRBJ2-1
v_gene: TRBV6-5
d_gene: NA
CDR3aa: CASKTLSGSTYNEQFF
CDR3nt: TGTGCCAGCAAAACACTTTCAGGGAGTACCTACAATGAGCAGTTCTTC

abundance: NA
j_gene: TRBJ2-5
v_gene: TRBV12-3/TRBV12-4
d_gene: NA
CDR3aa: CASSQGPAGETQYF
CDR3nt: TGTGCCAGCAGCCAGGGGCCCGCCGGAGAGACCCAGTACTTC

abundance: NA
j_gene: TRBJ2-1
v_gene: TRBV24-1
d_gene: NA
CDR3aa: CATRTLGGNEQFF
CDR3nt: TGTGCCACCAGGACCCTCGGCGGTAATGAGCAGTTCTTC

abundance: few
j_gene: TRBJ2-1
v_gene: TRBV4-1
d_gene: NA
CDR3aa: CASSHGPSGRYEQFF
CDR3nt: TGCGCCAGCAGCCACGGGCCTTCGGGGCGGTATGAGCAGTTCTTC

abundance: few
j_gene: TRBJ2-3
v_gene: TRBV7-9
d_gene: NA
CDR3aa: CASSLINRITDTQYF
CDR3nt: TGTGCCAGCAGCTTAATTAACAGGATCACAGATACGCAGTATTTT

abundance: NA
j_gene: TRBJ2-3
v_gene: TRBV13
d_gene: NA
CDR3aa: CASSFIADTQYF
CDR3nt: TGTGCCAGCAGCTTTATCGCAGATACGCAGTATTTT

abundance: NA
j_gene: TRBJ2-7
v_gene: TRBV5-1
d_gene: TRBD2
CDR3aa: CASSLVAGGAGEQYF
CDR3nt: TGCGCCAGCAGCTTGGTCGCGGGGGGGGCAGGCGAGCAGTACTTC

abundance: NA
j_gene: TRBJ2-7
v_gene: TRBV6-1
d_gene: NA
CDR3aa: CASSVDEQYF
CDR3nt: TGTGCCAGCAGTGTTGACGAGCAGTACTTC

abundance: NA
j_gene: TRBJ2-5
v_gene: TRBV5-1
d_gene: TRBD2
CDR3aa: CASSLGAPSGQETQYF
CDR3nt: TGCGCCAGCAGCTTGGGAGCGCCTAGCGGCCAAGAGACCCAGTACTTC

abundance: NA
j_gene: TRBJ1-5
v_gene: TRBV20-1
d_gene: NA
CDR3aa: CSARVDGAWQPQHF
CDR3nt: TGCAGTGCTAGAGTAGACGGGGCCTGGCAGCCCCAGCATTTT

abundance: NA
j_gene: TRBJ2-1
v_gene: TRBV6-6
d_gene: NA
CDR3aa: CASSSNWDAIGGQFF
CDR3nt: TGTGCCAGCAGTTCAAACTGGGACGCTATAGGGGGGCAGTTCTTC

abundance: few
j_gene: TRBJ2-2
v_gene: TRBV3-1
d_gene: NA
CDR3aa: CASSQDGRPGELFF
CDR3nt: TGTGCCAGCAGCCAAGATGGCCGGCCCGGGGAGCTGTTTTTT

abundance: many
j_gene: TRBJ2-1
v_gene: TRBV9
d_gene: TRBD2
CDR3aa: CASSVDPGLAGGADEQFF
CDR3nt: TGTGCCAGCAGCGTAGACCCGGGACTAGCGGGAGGAGCAGATGAGCAGTTCTTC

abundance: many
j_gene: TRBJ2-3
v_gene: TRBV4-1
d_gene: NA
CDR3aa: CASSQARGDTQYF
CDR3nt: TGCGCCAGCAGCCAAGCGAGAGGGGATACGCAGTATTTT

abundance: few
j_gene: TRBJ2-7
v_gene: TRBV19
d_gene: NA
CDR3aa: CASIGAGQREQYF
CDR3nt: TGTGCCAGTATAGGAGCGGGACAACGGGAGCAGTACTTC